One and the same sample provided the 14 T cell receptor beta chains below, sequenced in a study of blood T cell repertoires in COVID-19 (dated by TCRdb to about 2020). The library came from the immunoSEQ multiplex PCR assay. TCRdb retrieved this table from immuneACCESS and kept in-frame rearrangements only. Not all clones are present; in checked studies, unresolved V genes account for under half, and no reason is known for the remainder. The sample table shows more than 200,000 clones, and around 82% are seen once. Of the sample, roughly 8.8% falls within the top ten clones. The sequenced material came from peripheral blood. Receptor source: a woman between 50 and 59 years old with acute or convalescent COVID-19.

This chain joins TRBV5-1 and TRBJ1-2; a weak D match, TRBD1 (6 bases). With 4 bases removed from V and 5 bases from J, the gap between germline ends came to 12 bases. This CDR3 spans 13 amino acids. Germline CDR1 and CDR2: SGHRS and YFSETQ. CDR3 residues: CASSPGQPYGYTF. CDR3 sequence (DNA): TGCGCCAGCAGCCCGGGACAACCTTATGGCTACACCTTC. The full variable domain, in which reference TRBV5-1 and TRBJ1-2 provide the parts outside the CDR3, is KAGVTQTPRYLIKTRGQQVTLSCSPISGHRSVSWYQQTPGQGLQFLFEYFSETQRNKGNFPGRFSGRQFSNSRSEMNVSTLELGDSALYLCASSPGQPYGYTFGSGTRLTVV.

V gene TRBV6-5 combines with J gene TRBJ2-7; TRBD1 might be the D (7 bases). Germline assignment: CDR1 MNHEY and CDR2 SVGAGI. The CDR3 is made up of 14 amino acids. The V end was cut by 2 bases, the J end by 5 bases, with 13 bases between. The CDR3 sequence: CASSYGQGGDEQYF. The CDR3 coding sequence is TGTGCCAGCAGTTACGGTCAGGGGGGCGACGAGCAGTACTTC.

The chain is built from TRBV5-6 and TRBJ2-5; no clear D gene. The CDR3 runs 15 residues. V lost 5 bases, J lost 4 bases, and 18 bases lay in between. Germline CDR1 and CDR2: SGHDT and YYEEEE. The CDR3, as DNA: TGTGCCAGCAGTCTCAGTCCCGTGTATGGAGAGACCCAGTACTTC. It is translated as CASSLSPVYGETQYF.

V gene TRBV29-1 combines with J gene TRBJ2-5; 10 bases agree with TRBD1. Trimming took 7 bases from V and 5 from J; bases not matched to a gene: 4. This CDR3 is built from 12 residues. Per germline, CDR1 SQVTM and CDR2 ANQGSEA. The CDR3 reads CSAGQGYETQYF. CDR3 DNA sequence: TGCAGCGCGGGACAGGGGTACGAGACCCAGTACTTC.

This clone was picked up one time. The J gene is TRBJ2-1, the V gene TRBV2; TRBD2 matches at 13 bases. V lost 3 bases to trimming and J lost 9 bases; unmatched junction nucleotides: 5. The CDR3 is made up of 15 amino acids. Per germline, CDR1 SNHLY and CDR2 FYNNEI. CDR3 coding DNA: TGTGCCAGCAGTGAGAGACTAGCGGGGGGCGGTGAGCAGTTCTTC. This gives the protein CASSERLAGGGEQFF.

This clone was observed a single time. The chain joins TRBV7-2 to TRBJ2-1, with 9 bases that match TRBD1. Germline lookup yields CDR1 SGHTA and CDR2 FQGNSA. This CDR3 spans 14 amino acids. V was clipped by 6 bases and J by 0 bases; unmatched bases: 0. This chain's CDR3 is CASRTGGSYNEQFF. The CDR3 nucleotides read TGTGCCAGCAGGACAGGGGGCTCCTACAATGAGCAGTTCTTC.

This chain links TRBV20-1 with TRBJ2-7; 12 bases are shared with TRBD2. V shed 3 bases, J shed 7 bases, and the junction held 10 bases outside the gene matches. The CDR3 runs 15 residues. Germline assignment: CDR1 DFQATT and CDR2 SNEGSKA (reference sequence). Written as DNA, the CDR3 is TGCAGTGCTAGTTTGACTAGCGGGAGCAGGGGGGAGCAGTACTTC. Encoded protein: CSASLTSGSRGEQYF.

The chain uses TRBV7-2 and TRBJ1-5; D possibly corresponds to TRBD1 (5 bases). The V end lost 4 bases, the J end lost 6 bases, and 10 bases lay between the germline ends. CDR3 length: 13 amino acids. Per germline, CDR1 SGHTA and CDR2 FQGNSA. CDR3 nucleotides: TGTGCCAGCAGCTCAGGGAGGGCTCAGCCCCAGCATTTT. Translation: CASSSGRAQPQHF. Drawing the rest from reference TRBV7-2 and TRBJ1-5, the complete variable domain is GAGVSQSPSNKVTEKGKDVELRCDPISGHTALYWYRQSLGQGLEFLIYFQGNSAPDKSGLPSDRFSAERTGGSVSTLTIQRTQQEDSAVYLCASSSGRAQPQHFGDGTRLSIL.

The chain recombines TRBV11-2 with TRBJ2-1, with D perhaps matching TRBD2 (6 bases). V was pared by 1 base and J by 7 bases, with 17 bases between. The CDR3 loop spans 16 amino acids. Germline V gene sequence: CDR1 SGHAT, CDR2 FQNNGV. The chain's CDR3 is CASSLGLAPDLNEQFF. CDR3 DNA sequence: TGTGCCAGCAGCTTAGGGCTAGCGCCCGATTTAAATGAGCAGTTCTTC.

This clone was picked up one time. The rearrangement links TRBV7-2 to TRBJ1-4; TRBD1 aligns across 10 bases. Germline values: CDR1 SGHTA, CDR2 FQGNSA. This CDR3 comprises 15 residues. Trimming cost V 5 bases and J 8 bases; bases outside gene matches: 8. The chain's CDR3 is CASSARTGGDEKLFF. CDR3 DNA: TGTGCCAGCAGCGCCCGGACAGGGGGGGACGAAAAACTGTTTTTT.

The chain couples TRBV18 to TRBJ1-2; 9 nucleotides line up with TRBD1. CDR1 and CDR2 (germline): KGHSH, LQKENI. CDR3 size: 16 residues. Trimming cost V 0 bases and J 8 bases; bases outside gene matches: 10. This chain's CDR3 is CASSPPTRDRVRGYTF. CDR3 sequence (DNA): TGTGCCAGCTCACCACCTACCCGGGACAGGGTCCGCGGCTACACCTTC.

This clone was seen more than once but under ten times. The chain couples TRBV6-6 to TRBJ1-6; D call uncertain. The CDR3 is 14 amino acids. Germline values: CDR1 MNHNY, CDR2 SVGAGI (reference sequence). Trimming pared 2 bases from V and 9 bases from J, leaving 11 bases between. The CDR3 DNA sequence: TGTGCCAGCAGTTACGAGGGTAGCGGTTCACCCCTCCACTTT. Its translation: CASSYEGSGSPLHF.

This chain joins TRBV10-3 and TRBJ1-2; D is ambiguous. V was clipped by 3 bases and J by 8 bases, with 4 bases between them. Germline-derived CDR1 and CDR2 are ENHRY and SYGVKD. The CDR3 consists of 10 residues. The CDR3 loop is CAISDRGYTF. The DNA for the CDR3 is TGTGCCATCAGTGACAGAGGCTACACCTTC.

The CDR3 region has the DNA TGCGCCAGCAGCTTCGGGACTAGCGGGAGGGAGGAGCAGTACTTC. Translated, it gives CASSFGTSGREEQYF. The rearrangement joins TRBV5-1 to TRBJ2-7; 16 bases agree with TRBD2. V was pared by 2 bases and J by 7 bases, with 3 bases of the junction left unmatched. Germline V CDR1 and CDR2: SGHRS, YFSETQ. CDR3 length equals 15 residues.